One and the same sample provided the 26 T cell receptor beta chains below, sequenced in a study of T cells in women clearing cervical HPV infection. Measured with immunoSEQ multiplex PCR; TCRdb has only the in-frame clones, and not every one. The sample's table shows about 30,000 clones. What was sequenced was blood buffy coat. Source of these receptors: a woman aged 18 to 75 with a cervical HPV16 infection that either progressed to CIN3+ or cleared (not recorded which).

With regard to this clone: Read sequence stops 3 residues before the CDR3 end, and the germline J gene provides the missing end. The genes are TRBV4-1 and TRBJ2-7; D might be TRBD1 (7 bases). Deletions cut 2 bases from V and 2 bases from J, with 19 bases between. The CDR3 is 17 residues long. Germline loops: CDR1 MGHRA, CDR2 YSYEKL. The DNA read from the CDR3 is TGCGCCAGCAGCCAAAGTAATTTGGCAGGGGGGACCTACGAG. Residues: CASSQSNLAGGTYE. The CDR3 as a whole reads CASSQSNLAGGTYEQYF.

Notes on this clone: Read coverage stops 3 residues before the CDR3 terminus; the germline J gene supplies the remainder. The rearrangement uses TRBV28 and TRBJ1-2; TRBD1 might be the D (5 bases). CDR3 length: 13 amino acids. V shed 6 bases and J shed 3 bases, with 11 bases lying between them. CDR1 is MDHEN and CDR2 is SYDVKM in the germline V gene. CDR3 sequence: CASSPQGHYGYTF. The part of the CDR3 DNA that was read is TGTGCCAGCAGCCCTCAGGGTCACTATGGC.

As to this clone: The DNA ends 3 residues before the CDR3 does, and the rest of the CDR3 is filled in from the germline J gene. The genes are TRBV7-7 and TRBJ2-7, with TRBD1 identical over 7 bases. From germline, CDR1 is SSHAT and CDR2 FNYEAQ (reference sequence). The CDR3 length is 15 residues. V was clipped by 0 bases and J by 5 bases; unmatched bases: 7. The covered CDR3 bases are TGTGCCAGCAGCTTAGCCGACCGGGACAGCCACGAG. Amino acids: CASSLADRDSHE. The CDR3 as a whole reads CASSLADRDSHEQYF.

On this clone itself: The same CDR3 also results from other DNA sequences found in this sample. The CDR3 spells CASSLEGGNTIYF. The part of the CDR3 DNA that was read is TGTGCCAGCAGCTTAGAGGGTGGAAACACC. V and J are TRBV7-9 and TRBJ1-3; the D is unclear. The sequence runs out 3 residues before the end of the CDR3; the remainder is reconstructed from the germline J gene. The V gene lost 1 base and the J gene lost 3 bases, with 4 bases spanning the gap. There are 13 residues in the CDR3. Looked up from germline, CDR1 is SEHNR and CDR2 is FQNEAQ (reference sequence).

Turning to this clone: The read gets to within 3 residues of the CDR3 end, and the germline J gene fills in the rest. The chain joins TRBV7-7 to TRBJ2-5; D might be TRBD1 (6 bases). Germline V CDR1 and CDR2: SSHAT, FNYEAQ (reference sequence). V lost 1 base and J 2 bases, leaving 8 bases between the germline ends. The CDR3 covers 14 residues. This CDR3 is CASSLGTAQETQYF. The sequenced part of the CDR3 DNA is TGTGCCAGCAGCTTAGGGACAGCGCAAGAGACC.

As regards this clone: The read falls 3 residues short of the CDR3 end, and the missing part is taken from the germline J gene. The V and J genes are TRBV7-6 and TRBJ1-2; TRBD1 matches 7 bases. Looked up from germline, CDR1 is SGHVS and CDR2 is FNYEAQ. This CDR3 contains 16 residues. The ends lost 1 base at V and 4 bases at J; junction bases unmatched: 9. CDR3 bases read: TGTGCCAGCAGCTTAGAGTCCGTATGGACAGGCTATGGC. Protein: CASSLESVWTGYG. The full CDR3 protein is CASSLESVWTGYGYTF.

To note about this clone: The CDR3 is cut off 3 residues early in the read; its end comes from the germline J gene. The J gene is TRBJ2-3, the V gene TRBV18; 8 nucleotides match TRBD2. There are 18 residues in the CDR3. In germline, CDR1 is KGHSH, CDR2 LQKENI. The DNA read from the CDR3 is TGTGCCAGCTCACCAAGGGGCCTAGCGGGTGCCGTCCAAGAGACG. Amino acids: CASSPRGLAGAVQET. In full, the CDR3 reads CASSPRGLAGAVQETQYF. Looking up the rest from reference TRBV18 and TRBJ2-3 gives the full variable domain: NAGVMQNPRHLVRRRGQEARLRCSPMKGHSHVYWYRQLPEEGLKFMVYLQKENIIDESGMPKERFSAEFPKEGPSILRIQQVVRGDSAAYFCASSPRGLAGAVQETQYFGPGTRLTVL.

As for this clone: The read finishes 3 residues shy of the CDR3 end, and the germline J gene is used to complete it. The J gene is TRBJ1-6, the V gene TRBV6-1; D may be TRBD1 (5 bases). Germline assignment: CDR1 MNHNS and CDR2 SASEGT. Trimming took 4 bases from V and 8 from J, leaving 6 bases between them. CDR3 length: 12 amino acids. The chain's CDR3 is CASSGGDSPLHF. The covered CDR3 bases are TGTGCCAGCAGTGGAGGGGATTCACCC.

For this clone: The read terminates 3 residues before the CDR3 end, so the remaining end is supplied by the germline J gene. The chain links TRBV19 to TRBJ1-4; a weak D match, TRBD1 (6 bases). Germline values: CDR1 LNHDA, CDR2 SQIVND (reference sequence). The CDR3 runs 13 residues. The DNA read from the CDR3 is TGTGCCAGTATGGGGGCCGGCAATTCACCA. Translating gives CASMGAGNSP. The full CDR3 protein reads CASMGAGNSPLFF.

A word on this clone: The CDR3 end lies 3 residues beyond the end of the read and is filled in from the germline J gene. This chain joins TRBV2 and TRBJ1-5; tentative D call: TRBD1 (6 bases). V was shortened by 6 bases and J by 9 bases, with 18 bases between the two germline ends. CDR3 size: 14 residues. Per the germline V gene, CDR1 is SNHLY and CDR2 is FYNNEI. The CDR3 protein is CASSGQSQSGPQHF. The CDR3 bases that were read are TGTGCCAGCAGCGGACAGTCACAATCAGGGCCC.

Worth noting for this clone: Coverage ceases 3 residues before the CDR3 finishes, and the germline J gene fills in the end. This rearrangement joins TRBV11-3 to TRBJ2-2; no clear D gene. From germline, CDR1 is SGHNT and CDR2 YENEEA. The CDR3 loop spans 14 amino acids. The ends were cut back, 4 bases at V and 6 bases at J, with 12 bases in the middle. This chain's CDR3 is CASSSSRVSGELFF. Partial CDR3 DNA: TGTGCCAGCAGCTCGAGTAGGGTTTCCGGGGAG.

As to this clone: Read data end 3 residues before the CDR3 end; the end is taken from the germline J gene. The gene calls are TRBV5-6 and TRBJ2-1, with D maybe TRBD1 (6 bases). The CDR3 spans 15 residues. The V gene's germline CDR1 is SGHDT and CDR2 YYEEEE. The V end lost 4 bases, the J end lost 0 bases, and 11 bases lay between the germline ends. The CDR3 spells CASSPEQGSYNEQFF. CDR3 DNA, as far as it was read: TGTGCCAGCAGCCCCGAACAGGGCTCCTACAATGAG.

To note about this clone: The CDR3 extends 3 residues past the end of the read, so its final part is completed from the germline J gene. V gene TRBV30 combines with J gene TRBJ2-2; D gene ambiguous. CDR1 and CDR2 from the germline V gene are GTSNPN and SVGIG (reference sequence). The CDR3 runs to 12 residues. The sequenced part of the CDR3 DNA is TGTGCCTGGAGTTACCAGAATTCACCG. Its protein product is CAWSYQNSP. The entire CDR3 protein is CAWSYQNSPLFF.

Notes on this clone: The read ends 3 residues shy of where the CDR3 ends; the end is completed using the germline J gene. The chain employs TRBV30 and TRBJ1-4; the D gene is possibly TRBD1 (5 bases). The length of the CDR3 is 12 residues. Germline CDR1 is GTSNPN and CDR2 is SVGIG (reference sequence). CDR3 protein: CAWSVLDRGLFF. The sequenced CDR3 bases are TGTGCCTGGAGTGTTCTGGATAGGGGA.

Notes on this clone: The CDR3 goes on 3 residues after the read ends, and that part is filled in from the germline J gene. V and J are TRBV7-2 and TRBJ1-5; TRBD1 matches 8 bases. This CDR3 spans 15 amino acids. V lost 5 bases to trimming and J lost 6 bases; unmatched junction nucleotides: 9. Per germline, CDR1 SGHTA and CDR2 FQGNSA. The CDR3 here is CASSKGQGPTQPQHF. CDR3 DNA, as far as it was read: TGTGCCAGCAGCAAAGGACAGGGACCCACTCAGCCC. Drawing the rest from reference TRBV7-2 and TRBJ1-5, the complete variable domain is GAGVSQSPSNKVTEKGKDVELRCDPISGHTALYWYRQSLGQGLEFLIYFQGNSAPDKSGLPSDRFSAERTGGSVSTLTIQRTQQEDSAVYLCASSKGQGPTQPQHFGDGTRLSIL.

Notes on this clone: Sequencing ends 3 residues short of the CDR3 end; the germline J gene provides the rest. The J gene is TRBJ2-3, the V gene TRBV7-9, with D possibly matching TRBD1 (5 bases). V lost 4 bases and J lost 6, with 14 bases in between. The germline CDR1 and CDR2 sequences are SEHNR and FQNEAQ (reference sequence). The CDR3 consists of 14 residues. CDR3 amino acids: CASSSKGVADTQYF. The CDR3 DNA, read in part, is TGTGCCAGCAGCTCGAAAGGGGTGGCGGATACG.

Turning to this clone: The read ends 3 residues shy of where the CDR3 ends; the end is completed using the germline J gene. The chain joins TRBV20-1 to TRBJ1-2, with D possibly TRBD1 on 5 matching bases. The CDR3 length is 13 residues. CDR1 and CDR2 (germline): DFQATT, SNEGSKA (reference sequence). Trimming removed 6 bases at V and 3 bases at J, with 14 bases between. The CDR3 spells CSARTGRDYGYTF. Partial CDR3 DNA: TGCAGTGCGCGAACGGGCAGGGACTATGGC.

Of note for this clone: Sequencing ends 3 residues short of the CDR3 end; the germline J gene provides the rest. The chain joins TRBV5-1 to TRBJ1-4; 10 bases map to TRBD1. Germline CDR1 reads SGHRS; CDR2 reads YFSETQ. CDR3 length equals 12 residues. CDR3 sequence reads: CASSGTGEKLFF. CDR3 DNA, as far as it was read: TGCGCCAGCAGCGGGACAGGGGAGAAA.

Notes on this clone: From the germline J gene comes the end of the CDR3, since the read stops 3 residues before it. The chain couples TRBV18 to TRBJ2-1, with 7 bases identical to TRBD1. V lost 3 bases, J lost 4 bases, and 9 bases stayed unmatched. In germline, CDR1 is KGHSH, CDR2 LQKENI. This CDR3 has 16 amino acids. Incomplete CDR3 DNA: TGTGCCAGCTCACCCCTACAGGGGAGAGATTACAATGAG. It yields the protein CASSPLQGRDYNE. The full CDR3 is CASSPLQGRDYNEQFF.

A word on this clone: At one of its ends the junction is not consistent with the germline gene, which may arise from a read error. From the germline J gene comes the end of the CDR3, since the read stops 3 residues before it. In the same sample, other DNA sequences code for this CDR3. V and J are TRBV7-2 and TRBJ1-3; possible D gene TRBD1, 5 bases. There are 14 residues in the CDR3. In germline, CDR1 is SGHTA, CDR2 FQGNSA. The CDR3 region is CASSYIRGVDTIYF. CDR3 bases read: TGTGCCAGCAGCTATATTCGGGGGGTAGACACT.

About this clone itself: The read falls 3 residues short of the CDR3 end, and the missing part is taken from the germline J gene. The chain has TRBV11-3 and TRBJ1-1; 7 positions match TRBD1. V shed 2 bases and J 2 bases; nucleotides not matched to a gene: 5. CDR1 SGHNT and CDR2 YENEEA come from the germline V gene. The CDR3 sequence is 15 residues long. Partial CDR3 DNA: TGTGCCAGCAGCTTATCGCAGGGGGGAAACACTGAA. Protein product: CASSLSQGGNTE. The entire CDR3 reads CASSLSQGGNTEAFF.

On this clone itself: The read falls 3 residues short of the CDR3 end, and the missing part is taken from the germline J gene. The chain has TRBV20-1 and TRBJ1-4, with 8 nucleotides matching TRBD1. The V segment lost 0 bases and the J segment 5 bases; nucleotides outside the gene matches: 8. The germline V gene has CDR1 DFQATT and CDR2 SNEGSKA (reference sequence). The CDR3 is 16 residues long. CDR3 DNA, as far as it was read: TGCAGTGCTAGAGATCCCGCTACAGGGGGGAATGAAAAA. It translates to CSARDPATGGNEK. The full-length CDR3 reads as CSARDPATGGNEKLFF.

The DNA read from the CDR3 is TGTGCCAGCAGCCGGGACTACACCGGGGAG. This gives the protein CASSRDYTGE. From start to end, the CDR3 is CASSRDYTGELFF. The chain links TRBV5-4 to TRBJ2-2, with D perhaps TRBD2 (6 bases). Sequencing ends 3 residues short of the CDR3 end; the germline J gene provides the rest. The CDR3 runs to 13 residues. Trimming removed 4 bases at V and 3 bases at J, with 7 bases between. Germline assignment: CDR1 SGHNT and CDR2 YYREEE (reference sequence).

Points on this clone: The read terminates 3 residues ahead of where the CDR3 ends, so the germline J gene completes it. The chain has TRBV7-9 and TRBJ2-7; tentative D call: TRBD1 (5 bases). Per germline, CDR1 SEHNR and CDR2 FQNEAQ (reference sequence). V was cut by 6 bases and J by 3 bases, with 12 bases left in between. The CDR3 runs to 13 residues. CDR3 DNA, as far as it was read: TGTGCCAGCAGTCCTGATGACAGCTACGAG. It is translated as CASSPDDSYE. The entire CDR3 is CASSPDDSYEQYF.

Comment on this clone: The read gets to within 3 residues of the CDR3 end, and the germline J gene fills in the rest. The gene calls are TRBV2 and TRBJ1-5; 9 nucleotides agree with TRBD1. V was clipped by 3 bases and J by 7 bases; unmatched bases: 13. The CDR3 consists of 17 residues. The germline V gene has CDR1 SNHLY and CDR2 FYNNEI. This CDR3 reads CASSDWAGTGQGQPQHF. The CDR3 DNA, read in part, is TGTGCCAGCAGTGATTGGGCCGGGACAGGGCAAGGGCAGCCC. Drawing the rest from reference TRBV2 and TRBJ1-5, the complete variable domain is EPEVTQTPSHQVTQMGQEVILRCVPISNHLYFYWYRQILGQKVEFLVSFYNNEISEKSEIFDDQFSVERPDGSNFTLKIRSTKLEDSAMYFCASSDWAGTGQGQPQHFGDGTRLSIL.

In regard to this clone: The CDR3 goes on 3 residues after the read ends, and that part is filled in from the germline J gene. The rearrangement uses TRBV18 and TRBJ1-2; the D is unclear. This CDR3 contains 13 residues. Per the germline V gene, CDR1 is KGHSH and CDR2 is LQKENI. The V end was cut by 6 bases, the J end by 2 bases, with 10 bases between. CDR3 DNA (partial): TGTGCCAGCTCGGCAGGAAAGAACTATGGC. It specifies CASSAGKNYG. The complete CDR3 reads CASSAGKNYGYTF.